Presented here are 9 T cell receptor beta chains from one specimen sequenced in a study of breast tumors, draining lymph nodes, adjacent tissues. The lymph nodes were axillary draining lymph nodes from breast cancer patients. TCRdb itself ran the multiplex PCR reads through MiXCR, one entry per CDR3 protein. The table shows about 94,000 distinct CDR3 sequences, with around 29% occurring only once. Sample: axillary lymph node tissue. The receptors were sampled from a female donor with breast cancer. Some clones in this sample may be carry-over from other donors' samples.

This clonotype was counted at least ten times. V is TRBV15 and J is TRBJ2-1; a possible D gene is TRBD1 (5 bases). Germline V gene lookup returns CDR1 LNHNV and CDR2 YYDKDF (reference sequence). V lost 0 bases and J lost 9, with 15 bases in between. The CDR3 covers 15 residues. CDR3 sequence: CATSRDRRGTGEQFF. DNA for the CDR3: TGTGCCACCAGCAGAGATCGAAGGGGTACCGGTGAGCAGTTCTTC.

The CDR3 bases are TGCGCCAGCAGCTCCACCCGACAGTCTGGCGAGCAGTACTTC. Protein: CASSSTRQSGEQYF. The V and J genes are TRBV5-1 and TRBJ2-7; the D gene is possibly TRBD1 (5 bases). The CDR3 runs 14 residues. CDR1 is SGHRS and CDR2 is YFSETQ in the germline V gene. Trimming cost V 3 bases and J 6 bases, with 16 bases left between them.

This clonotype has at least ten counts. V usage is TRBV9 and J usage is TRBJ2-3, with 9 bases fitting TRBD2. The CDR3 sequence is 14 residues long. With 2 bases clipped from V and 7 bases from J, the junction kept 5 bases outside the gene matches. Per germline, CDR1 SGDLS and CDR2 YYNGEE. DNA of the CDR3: TGTGCCAGCAGCGTTGATAGCGGGAGTAATACGCAGTATTTT. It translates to CASSVDSGSNTQYF.

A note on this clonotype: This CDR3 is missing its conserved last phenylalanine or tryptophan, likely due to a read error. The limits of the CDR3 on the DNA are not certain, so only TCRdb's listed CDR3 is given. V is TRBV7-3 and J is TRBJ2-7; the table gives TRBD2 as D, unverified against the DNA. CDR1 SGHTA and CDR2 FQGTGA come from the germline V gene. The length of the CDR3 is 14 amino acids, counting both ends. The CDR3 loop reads CASSLAQLAGGRYL.

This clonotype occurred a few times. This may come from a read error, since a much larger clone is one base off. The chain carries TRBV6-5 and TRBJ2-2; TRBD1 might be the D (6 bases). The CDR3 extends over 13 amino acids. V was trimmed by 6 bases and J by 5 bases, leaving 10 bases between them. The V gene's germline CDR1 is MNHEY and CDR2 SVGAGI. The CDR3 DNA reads TGTGCCAGCAGCCCCGACAGGACCGGGGAGCTGTTTTTT. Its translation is CASSPDRTGELFF.

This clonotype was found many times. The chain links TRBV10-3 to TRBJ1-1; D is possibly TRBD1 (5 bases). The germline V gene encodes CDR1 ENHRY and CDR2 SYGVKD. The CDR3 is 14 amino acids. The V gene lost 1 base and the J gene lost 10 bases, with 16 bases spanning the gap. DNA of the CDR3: TGTGCCATCAGTGAGTGGGGGGAGGGGAGCGCAGCTTTCTTT. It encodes CAISEWGEGSAAFF.

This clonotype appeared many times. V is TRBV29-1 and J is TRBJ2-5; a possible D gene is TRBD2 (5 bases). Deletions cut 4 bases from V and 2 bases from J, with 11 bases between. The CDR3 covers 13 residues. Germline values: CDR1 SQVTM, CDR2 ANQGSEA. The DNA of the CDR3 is TGCAGCGTTGCCCGGACTGAACAAGAGACCCAGTACTTC. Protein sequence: CSVARTEQETQYF.

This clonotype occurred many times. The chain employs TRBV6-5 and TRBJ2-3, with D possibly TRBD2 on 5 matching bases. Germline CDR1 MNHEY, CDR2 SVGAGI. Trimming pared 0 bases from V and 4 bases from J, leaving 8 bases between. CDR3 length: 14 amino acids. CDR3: CASSYSMRADTQYF. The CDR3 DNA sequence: TGTGCCAGCAGTTACTCGATGAGGGCAGATACGCAGTATTTT.

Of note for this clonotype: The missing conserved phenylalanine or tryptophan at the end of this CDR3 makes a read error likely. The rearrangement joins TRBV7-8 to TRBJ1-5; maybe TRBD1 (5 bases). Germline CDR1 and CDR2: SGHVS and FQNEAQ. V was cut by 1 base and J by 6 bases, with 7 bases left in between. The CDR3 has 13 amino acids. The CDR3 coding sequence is TGTGCCAGCAGCTTAGGGGGGGGTCAGCCCCAGCATTCC. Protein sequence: CASSLGGGQPQHS.